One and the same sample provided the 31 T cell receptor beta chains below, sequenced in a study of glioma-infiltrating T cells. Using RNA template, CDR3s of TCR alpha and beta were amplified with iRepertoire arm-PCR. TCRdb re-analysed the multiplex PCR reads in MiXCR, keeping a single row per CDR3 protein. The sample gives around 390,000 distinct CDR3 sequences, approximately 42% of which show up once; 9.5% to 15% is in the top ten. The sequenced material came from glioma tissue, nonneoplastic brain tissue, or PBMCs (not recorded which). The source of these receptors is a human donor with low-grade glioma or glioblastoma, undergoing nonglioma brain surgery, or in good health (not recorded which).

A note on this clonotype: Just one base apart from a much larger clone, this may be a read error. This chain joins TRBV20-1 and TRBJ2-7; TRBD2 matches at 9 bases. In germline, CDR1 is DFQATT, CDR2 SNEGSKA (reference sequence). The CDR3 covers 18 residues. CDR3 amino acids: CSSGVETLFGTSSYEQHF. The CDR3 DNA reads TGCAGTTCCGGGGTGGAGACTTTATTTGGGACTAGCTCCTACGAGCAGCACTTC.

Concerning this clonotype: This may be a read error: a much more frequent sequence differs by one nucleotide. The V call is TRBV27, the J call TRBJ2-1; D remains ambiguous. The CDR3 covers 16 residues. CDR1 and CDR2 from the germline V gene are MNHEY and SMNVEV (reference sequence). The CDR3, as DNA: TGTGCCGGCAGTTTAGTCTCGTGGAGCTCCTACAATGAGCAGTTCTTC. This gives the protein CAGSLVSWSSYNEQFF.

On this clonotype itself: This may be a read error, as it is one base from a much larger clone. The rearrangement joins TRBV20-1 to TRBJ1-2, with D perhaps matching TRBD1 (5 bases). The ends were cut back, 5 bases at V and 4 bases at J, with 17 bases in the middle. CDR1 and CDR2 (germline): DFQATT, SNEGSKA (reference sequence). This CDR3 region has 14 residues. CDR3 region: CSAVERGSFYGYTF. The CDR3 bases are TGCAGTGCTGTGGAAAGGGGAAGTTTCTATGGCTACACCTTC.

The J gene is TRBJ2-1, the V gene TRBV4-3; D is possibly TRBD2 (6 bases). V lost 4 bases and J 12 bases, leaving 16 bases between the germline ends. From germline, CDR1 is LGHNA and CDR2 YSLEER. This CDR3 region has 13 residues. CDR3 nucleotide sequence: TGCGCCAGCAGCCCCACCGCGGGACCGGGGCAGTTCTTC. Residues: CASSPTAGPGQFF.

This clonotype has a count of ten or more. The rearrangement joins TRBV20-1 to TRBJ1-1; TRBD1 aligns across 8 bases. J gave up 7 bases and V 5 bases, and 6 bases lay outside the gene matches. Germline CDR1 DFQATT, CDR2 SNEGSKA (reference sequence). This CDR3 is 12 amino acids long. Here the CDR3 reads CSAPRGPNEAFF. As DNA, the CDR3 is TGCAGTGCTCCCAGGGGGCCTAATGAAGCTTTCTTT.

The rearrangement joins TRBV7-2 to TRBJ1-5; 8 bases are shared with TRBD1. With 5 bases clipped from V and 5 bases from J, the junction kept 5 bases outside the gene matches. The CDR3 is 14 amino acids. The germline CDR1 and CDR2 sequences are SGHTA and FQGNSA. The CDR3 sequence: CASSGGQGDQPQHF. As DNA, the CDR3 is TGTGCCAGCAGCGGCGGACAGGGTGATCAGCCCCAGCATTTT.

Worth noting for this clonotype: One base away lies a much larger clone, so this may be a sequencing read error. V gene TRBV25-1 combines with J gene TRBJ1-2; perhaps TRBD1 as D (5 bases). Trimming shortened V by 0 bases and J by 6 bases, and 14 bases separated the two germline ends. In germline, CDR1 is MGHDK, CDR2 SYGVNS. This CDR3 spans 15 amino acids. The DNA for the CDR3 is TGTGCCAGCAGTGAATATCGGGCGGGGGAACATGGCTACACCTTC. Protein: CASSEYRAGEHGYTF.

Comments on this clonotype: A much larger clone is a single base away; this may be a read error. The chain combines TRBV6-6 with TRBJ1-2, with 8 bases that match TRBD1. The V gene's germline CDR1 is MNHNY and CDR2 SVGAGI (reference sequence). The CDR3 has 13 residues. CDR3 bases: TGTGCCGGCAGTTCCGGACAGGGCTATGGCTACACCTTC. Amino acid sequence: CAGSSGQGYGYTF.

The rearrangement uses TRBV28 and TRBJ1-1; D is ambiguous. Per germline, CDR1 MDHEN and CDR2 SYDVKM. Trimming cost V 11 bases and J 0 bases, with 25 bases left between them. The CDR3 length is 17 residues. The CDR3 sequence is CACSQVVAEKMNTEAFF. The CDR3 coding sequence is TGTGCCTGCTCTCAAGTGGTGGCGGAGAAAATGAACACTGAAGCTTTCTTT.

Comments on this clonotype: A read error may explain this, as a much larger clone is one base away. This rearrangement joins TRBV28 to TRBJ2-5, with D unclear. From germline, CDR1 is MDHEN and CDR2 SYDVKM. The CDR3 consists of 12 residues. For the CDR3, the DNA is TGTGCCAGCAGCCTGCTTCAAGAGACCAAGTACTTC. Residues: CASSLLQETKYF.

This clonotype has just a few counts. CDR3 in amino acids: CASSLRTGGGEQYF. The CDR3, as DNA: TGTGCCAGCAGCCTTCGGACAGGGGGAGGCGAGCAGTACTTC. The chain employs TRBV11-3 and TRBJ2-7; the match to TRBD1 covers 10 bases. This CDR3 is built from 14 residues. Germline V gene sequence: CDR1 SGHNT, CDR2 YENEEA. J gave up 6 bases and V 5 bases, and 7 bases lay outside the gene matches.

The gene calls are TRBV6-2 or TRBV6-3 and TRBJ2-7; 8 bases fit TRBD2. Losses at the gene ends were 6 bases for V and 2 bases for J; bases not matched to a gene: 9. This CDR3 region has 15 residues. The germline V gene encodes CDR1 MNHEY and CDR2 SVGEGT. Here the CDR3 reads CASSVAGRDPYEQYF. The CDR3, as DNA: TGTGCCAGCAGCGTAGCGGGACGGGATCCCTACGAGCAGTACTTC.

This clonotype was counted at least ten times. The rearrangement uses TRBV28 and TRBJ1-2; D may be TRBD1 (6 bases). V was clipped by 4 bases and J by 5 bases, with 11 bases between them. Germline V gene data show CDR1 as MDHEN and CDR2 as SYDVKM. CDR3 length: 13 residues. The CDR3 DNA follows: TGTGCCAGCAGTTCCCGGGGGCCTTATGGCTACACCTTC. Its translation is CASSSRGPYGYTF.

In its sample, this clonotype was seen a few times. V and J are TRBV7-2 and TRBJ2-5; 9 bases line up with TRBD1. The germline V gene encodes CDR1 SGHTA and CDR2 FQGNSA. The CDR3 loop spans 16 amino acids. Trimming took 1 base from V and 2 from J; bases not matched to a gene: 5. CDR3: CASSLGTGDGQETQYF. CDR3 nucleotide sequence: TGTGCCAGCAGCTTAGGGACAGGGGATGGACAAGAGACCCAGTACTTC.

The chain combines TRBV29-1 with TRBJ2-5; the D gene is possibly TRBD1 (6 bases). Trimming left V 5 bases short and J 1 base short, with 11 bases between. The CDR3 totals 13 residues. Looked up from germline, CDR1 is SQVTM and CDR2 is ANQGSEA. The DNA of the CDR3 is TGCAGCGTTATGGACAGCGGCCAAGAGACCCAGTACTTC. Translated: CSVMDSGQETQYF.

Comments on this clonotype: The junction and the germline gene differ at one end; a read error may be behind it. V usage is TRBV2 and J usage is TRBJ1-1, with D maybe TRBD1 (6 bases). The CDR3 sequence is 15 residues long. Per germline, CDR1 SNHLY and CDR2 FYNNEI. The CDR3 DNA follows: TGTGCCAGCAGTGAACCTGGGGGCTGGAACACTAAAGCTTTCTTT. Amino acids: CASSEPGGWNTKAFF. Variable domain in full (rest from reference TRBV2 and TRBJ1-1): EPEVTQTPSHQVTQMGQEVILRCVPISNHLYFYWYRQILGQKVEFLVSFYNNEISEKSEIFDDQFSVERPDGSNFTLKIRSTKLEDSAMYFCASSEPGGWNTKAFFGQGTRLTVV.

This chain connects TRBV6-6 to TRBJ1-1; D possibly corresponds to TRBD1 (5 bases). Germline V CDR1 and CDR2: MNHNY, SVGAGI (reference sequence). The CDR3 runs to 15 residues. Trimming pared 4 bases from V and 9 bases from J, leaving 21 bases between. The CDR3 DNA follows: TGTGCCAGCAGTTTTTCGGCCGCAGGGTCTTCTAAAGCTTTCTTT. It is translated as CASSFSAAGSSKAFF.

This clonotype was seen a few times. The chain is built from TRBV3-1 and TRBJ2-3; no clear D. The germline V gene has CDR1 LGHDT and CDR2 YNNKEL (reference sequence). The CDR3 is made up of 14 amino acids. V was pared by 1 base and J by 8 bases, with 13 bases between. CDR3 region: CASSQGHPGVTQYF. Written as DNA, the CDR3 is TGTGCCAGCAGCCAAGGACATCCTGGGGTTACGCAGTATTTT.

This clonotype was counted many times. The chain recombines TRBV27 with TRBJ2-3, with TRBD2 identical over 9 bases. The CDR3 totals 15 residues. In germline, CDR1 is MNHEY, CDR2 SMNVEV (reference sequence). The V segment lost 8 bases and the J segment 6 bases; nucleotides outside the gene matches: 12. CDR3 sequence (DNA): TGTGCCAGCGGGTTTCTAGCGGGACCTCGTGATACGCAGTATTTT. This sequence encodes CASGFLAGPRDTQYF.

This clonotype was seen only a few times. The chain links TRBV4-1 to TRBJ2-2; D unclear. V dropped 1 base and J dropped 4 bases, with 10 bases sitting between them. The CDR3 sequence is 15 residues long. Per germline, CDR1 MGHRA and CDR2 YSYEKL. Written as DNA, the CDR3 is TGCGCCAGCAGCCAAGGGCCGATGATCACCGGGGAGCTGTTTTTT. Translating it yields CASSQGPMITGELFF.

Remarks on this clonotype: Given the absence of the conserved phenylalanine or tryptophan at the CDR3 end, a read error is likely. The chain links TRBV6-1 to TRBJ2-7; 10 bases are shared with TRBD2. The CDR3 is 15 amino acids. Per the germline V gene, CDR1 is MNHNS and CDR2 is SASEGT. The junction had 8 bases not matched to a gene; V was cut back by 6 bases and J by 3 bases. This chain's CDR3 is CASRRLAGTSYEQYI. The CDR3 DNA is TGTGCCAGCAGGCGACTAGCGGGTACCAGCTACGAGCAGTACATC.

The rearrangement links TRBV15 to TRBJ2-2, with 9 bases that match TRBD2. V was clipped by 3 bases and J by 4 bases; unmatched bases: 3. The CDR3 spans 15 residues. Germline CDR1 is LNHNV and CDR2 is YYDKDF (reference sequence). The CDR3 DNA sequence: TGTGCCACCAGCAGCCTAGCGGGACGCACCGGGGAGCTGTTTTTT. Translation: CATSSLAGRTGELFF. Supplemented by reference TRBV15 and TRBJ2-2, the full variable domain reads DAMVIQNPRYQVTQFGKPVTLSCSQTLNHNVMYWYQQKSSQAPKLLFHYYDKDFNNEADTPDNFQSRRPNTSFCFLDIRSPGLGDTAMYLCATSSLAGRTGELFFGEGSRLTVL.

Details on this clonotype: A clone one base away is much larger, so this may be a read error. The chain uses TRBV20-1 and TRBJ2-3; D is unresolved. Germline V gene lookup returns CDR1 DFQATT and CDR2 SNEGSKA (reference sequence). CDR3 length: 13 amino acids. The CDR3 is CSASSGHTDTQCF. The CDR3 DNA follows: TGCAGTGCTAGTTCGGGCCACACAGATACGCAGTGTTTT.

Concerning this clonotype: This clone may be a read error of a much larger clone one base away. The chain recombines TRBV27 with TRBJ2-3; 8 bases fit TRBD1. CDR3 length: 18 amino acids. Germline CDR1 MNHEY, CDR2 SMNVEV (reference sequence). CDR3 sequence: CASSFLFRTGGGTDTEYF. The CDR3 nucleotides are TGTGCCAGCAGTTTCTTATTCCGCACAGGGGGAGGCACAGATACGGAGTATTTT.

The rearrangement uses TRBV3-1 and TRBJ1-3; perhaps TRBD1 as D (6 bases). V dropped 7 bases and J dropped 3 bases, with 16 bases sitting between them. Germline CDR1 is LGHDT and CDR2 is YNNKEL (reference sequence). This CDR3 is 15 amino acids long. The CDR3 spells CASTVDSSYGNTIYF. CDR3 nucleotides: TGTGCCAGCACAGTGGACAGTTCGTATGGAAACACCATATATTTT.

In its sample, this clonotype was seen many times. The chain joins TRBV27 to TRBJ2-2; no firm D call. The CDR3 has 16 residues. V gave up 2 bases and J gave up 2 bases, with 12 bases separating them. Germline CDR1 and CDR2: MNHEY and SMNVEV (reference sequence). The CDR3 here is CASSLIGFSNTGELFF. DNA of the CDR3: TGTGCCAGCAGTTTAATTGGGTTTTCCAACACCGGGGAGCTGTTTTTT.

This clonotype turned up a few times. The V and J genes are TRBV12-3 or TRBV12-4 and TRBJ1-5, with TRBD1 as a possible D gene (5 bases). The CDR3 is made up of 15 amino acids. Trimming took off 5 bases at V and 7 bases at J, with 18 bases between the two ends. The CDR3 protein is CASSAGTTLIQPQHF. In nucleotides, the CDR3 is TGTGCCAGCAGTGCCGGGACCACACTGATCCAGCCCCAGCATTTT.

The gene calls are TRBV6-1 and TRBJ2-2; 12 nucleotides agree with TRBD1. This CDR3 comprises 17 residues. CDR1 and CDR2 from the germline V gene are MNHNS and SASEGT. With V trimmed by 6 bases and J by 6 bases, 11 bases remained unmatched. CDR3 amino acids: CASSLRDRGLFAGELFF. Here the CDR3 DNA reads TGTGCCAGCAGCCTCCGGGACAGGGGGCTGTTTGCCGGGGAGCTGTTTTTT.

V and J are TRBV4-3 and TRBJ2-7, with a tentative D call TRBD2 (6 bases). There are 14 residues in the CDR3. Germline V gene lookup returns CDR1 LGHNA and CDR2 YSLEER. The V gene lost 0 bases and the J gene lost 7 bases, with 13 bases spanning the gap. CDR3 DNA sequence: TGCGCCAGCAGCCAAGAGATGCTAGCGAGGGAGCAGTACTTC. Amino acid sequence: CASSQEMLAREQYF.

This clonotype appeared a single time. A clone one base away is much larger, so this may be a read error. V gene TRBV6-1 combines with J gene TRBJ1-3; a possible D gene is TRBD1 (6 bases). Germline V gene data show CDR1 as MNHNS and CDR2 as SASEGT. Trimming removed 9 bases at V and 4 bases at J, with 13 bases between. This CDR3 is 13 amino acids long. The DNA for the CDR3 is TGTGCCAGTAGAACAGGGCCGGGAAACACCATATATTTT. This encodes CASRTGPGNTIYF.

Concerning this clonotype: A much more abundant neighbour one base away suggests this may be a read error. Written as DNA, the CDR3 is TGTGCCGGCAGCCTGACTAGCGGGAGGATTCAGTACTTC. Translated: CAGSLTSGRIQYF. The chain is built from TRBV28 and TRBJ2-7, with 13 bases identical to TRBD2. Germline V gene data show CDR1 as MDHEN and CDR2 as SYDVKM. The CDR3 sequence is 13 residues long.